This TCR beta chain was observed in a study of blood T cell repertoires in COVID-19. Data came from immunoSEQ multiplex PCR; TCRdb stores just in-frame clones and leaves some out. The sample includes roughly 260,000 clones, about nine tenths of them seen just once. V was pared by 1 base and J by 2 bases, with 13 bases of the junction left unmatched. The germline V gene encodes CDR1 SGHVS and CDR2 FQNEAQ. The CDR3 extends over 18 amino acids. The receptor's source is a person aged 18 to 35 with COVID-19, enrolled during active disease. Material: peripheral blood. The chain uses TRBV7-8 and TRBJ2-7, with 8 bases fitting TRBD1. The CDR3 is CASSLGEVAGGFPYEQYF. CDR3 DNA sequence: TGTGCCAGCAGCTTAGGAGAAGTAGCAGGGGGCTTTCCCTACGAGCAGTACTTC. Looking up the rest from reference TRBV7-8 and TRBJ2-7 gives the full variable domain: GAGVSQSPRYKVAKRGQDVALRCDPISGHVSLFWYQQALGQGPEFLTYFQNEAQLDKSGLPSDRFFAERPEGSVSTLKIQRTQQEDSAVYLCASSLGEVAGGFPYEQYFGPGTRLTVT.